The 26 T cell receptor beta chains given below trace back to one sample, sequenced in a study of T cell repertoires in cytomegalovirus infection. Their antigen targets remain unknown. From the reads, TCRdb called clonotypes with MiXCR, one entry per CDR3 protein. The sample consists of some 920,000 distinct CDR3 sequences, roughly a third of them appearing once. The sequences come from cultured CD8+ T cells from PBMCs, collected from culture after CMV antigen stimulation. Receptor source: a human donor in good health (CMV status not recorded). Some clones in this sample may be carry-over from other donors' samples.

Concerning this clonotype: This may be a read error: a much more frequent sequence differs by one nucleotide. The J gene is TRBJ2-7, the V gene TRBV7-4; D unclear. Trimming left V 1 base short and J 2 bases short, with 3 bases between. Germline CDR1 and CDR2: SGHVT and SQSDAQ. The CDR3 is made up of 12 amino acids. The CDR3 region is CASSLETYEQYF. The CDR3 coding sequence is TGTGCCAGCAGCTTAGAAACCTACGAGCAGTACTTC.

This clonotype was detected a few times. This rearrangement joins TRBV6-2 or TRBV6-3 to TRBJ1-5; 8 bases fit TRBD1. Germline V gives CDR1 MNHEY, CDR2 SVGEGT. CDR3 length equals 14 residues. Germline trimming cut 4 bases from V and 6 bases from J; bases unmatched to any gene: 5. This chain's CDR3 is CASSSGGWGQPQHF. CDR3 nucleotides: TGTGCCAGCAGTTCAGGGGGCTGGGGTCAGCCCCAGCATTTT.

The rearrangement uses TRBV4-2 and TRBJ1-1; TRBD1 aligns across 7 bases. CDR1 is LGHNA, CDR2 YNFKEQ, per germline. The CDR3 runs 17 residues. Unmatched junction bases numbered 12, after V lost 4 bases and J lost 1 base. The DNA for the CDR3 is TGTGCCAGCAGCCTGGGTCTGGTGGGACAGTCGAACACTGAAGCTTTCTTT. Encoded protein: CASSLGLVGQSNTEAFF.

The chain links TRBV6-5 to TRBJ2-1, with 9 nucleotides matching TRBD1. Germline V lookup: CDR1 MNHEY, CDR2 SVGAGI. The V and J ends lost 5 bases and 5 bases, in that order; junction bases with no gene match: 7. The CDR3 spans 15 residues. CDR3 nucleotide sequence: TGTGCCAGCAGTGCCCGGGACAGGGTCAACAATGAGCAGTTCTTC. Amino acid sequence: CASSARDRVNNEQFF.

This clonotype has only a few counts. This chain joins TRBV6-6 and TRBJ1-1, with D possibly TRBD1 on 6 matching bases. This CDR3 region has 12 residues. Germline V CDR1 and CDR2: MNHNY, SVGAGI (reference sequence). The germline V and J ends were trimmed by 8 bases and 6 bases, with 13 bases remaining between them. The CDR3 region is CASLSGGSEAFF. CDR3 bases: TGTGCCAGCTTATCGGGGGGCTCTGAAGCTTTCTTT.

This clonotype was counted a few times. The chain recombines TRBV7-9 with TRBJ2-7; maybe TRBD1 (6 bases). Looked up from germline, CDR1 is SEHNR and CDR2 is FQNEAQ (reference sequence). The CDR3 consists of 16 residues. V gave up 4 bases and J gave up 1 base, with 17 bases separating them. The CDR3 sequence: CASSSSRDIISYEQYF. The CDR3 region has the DNA TGTGCCAGCAGCTCCTCCCGGGACATCATTTCCTACGAGCAGTACTTC.

The gene calls are TRBV18 and TRBJ2-7, with TRBD1 identical over 9 bases. With V trimmed by 4 bases and J by 5 bases, 12 bases remained unmatched. The germline V gene has CDR1 KGHSH and CDR2 LQKENI. The CDR3 contains 16 residues. The CDR3 reads CASSLIPLNRGHEQYV. In DNA form, the CDR3 reads TGTGCCAGCTCACTTATCCCCCTTAACAGGGGGCACGAGCAGTACGTC.

This clonotype occurred many times. The chain is built from TRBV7-2 and TRBJ2-1; D is possibly TRBD2 (5 bases). The germline gives CDR1 SGHTA, CDR2 FQGNSA. With 2 bases removed from V and 8 bases from J, the gap between germline ends came to 16 bases. The CDR3 runs 15 residues. CDR3 sequence: CASSLSEGASDEQFF. DNA of the CDR3: TGTGCCAGCAGCTTATCAGAGGGTGCAAGCGATGAGCAGTTCTTC.

The V gene is TRBV15, the J gene TRBJ1-2, with 10 bases matching TRBD1. This CDR3 spans 17 amino acids. In germline, CDR1 is LNHNV, CDR2 YYDKDF (reference sequence). Trimming cost V 5 bases and J 8 bases; bases outside gene matches: 17. CDR3 loop: CATSWGTGATDTVGYTF. CDR3 coding DNA: TGTGCCACCAGCTGGGGGACAGGGGCTACTGATACGGTCGGCTACACCTTC. The full variable domain, with the rest looked up from reference TRBV15 and TRBJ1-2, is DAMVIQNPRYQVTQFGKPVTLSCSQTLNHNVMYWYQQKSSQAPKLLFHYYDKDFNNEADTPDNFQSRRPNTSFCFLDIRSPGLGDTAMYLCATSWGTGATDTVGYTFGSGTRLTVV.

This chain uses TRBV4-1 with TRBJ2-7; D not resolved. Germline CDR1 MGHRA, CDR2 YSYEKL. V was pared by 1 base and J by 2 bases, with 15 bases between. This CDR3 is 16 amino acids long. CDR3 residues: CASSQAPGLNPYEQYF. CDR3 in DNA: TGCGCCAGCAGCCAAGCCCCTGGTCTTAATCCCTACGAGCAGTACTTC.

This clonotype was recorded at least ten times. J is TRBJ1-3 and V is TRBV7-6; unclear D gene. This CDR3 region has 15 residues. Trimming took off 0 bases at V and 3 bases at J, with 9 bases between the two ends. Germline-derived CDR1 and CDR2 are SGHVS and FNYEAQ. As DNA, the CDR3 is TGTGCCAGCAGCTTAGCGATGGAGGGTGGAAACACCATATATTTT. Its protein is CASSLAMEGGNTIYF. The whole variable domain, remainder taken from reference TRBV7-6 and TRBJ1-3, is GAGVSQSPRYKVTKRGQDVALRCDPISGHVSLYWYRQALGQGPEFLTYFNYEAQQDKSGLPNDRFSAERPEGSISTLTIQRTEQRDSAMYRCASSLAMEGGNTIYFGEGSWLTVV.

The V call is TRBV6-5, the J call TRBJ2-1; either TRBD1 or TRBD2 may supply D (6 bases each). The CDR3 extends over 16 amino acids. CDR1 and CDR2 (germline): MNHEY, SVGAGI. Trimming removed 4 bases at V and 4 bases at J, with 17 bases between. CDR3 sequence (DNA): TGTGCCAGCAGTTTGTGGTCGAGGGGGGAATACAATGAGCAGTTCTTC. Protein: CASSLWSRGEYNEQFF.

At least ten counts were recorded for this clonotype. This chain uses TRBV7-6 with TRBJ1-6; 8 bases match TRBD1. CDR1 and CDR2 (germline): SGHVS, FNYEAQ. This CDR3 comprises 15 residues. V was pared by 5 bases and J by 9 bases, with 9 bases of the junction left unmatched. In DNA, the CDR3 is TGTGCCAGCAGCGGAACGACAGGGGTGCCTTCACCCCTCCACTTT. Its protein product is CASSGTTGVPSPLHF.

In this sample, this clonotype turned up a few times. The genes are TRBV6-6 and TRBJ2-5, with D possibly being TRBD1 (6 bases). The V gene's germline CDR1 is MNHNY and CDR2 SVGAGI (reference sequence). V gave up 6 bases and J gave up 1 base, with 18 bases separating them. CDR3 length: 16 amino acids. This chain's CDR3 is CASSRTPGHTQETQYF. DNA for the CDR3: TGTGCCAGCAGCCGAACGCCGGGACATACCCAAGAGACCCAGTACTTC.

In DNA, the CDR3 is TGTGCCAGCAGTTTAGGACAGGGATGGGGGTCTGAAGCTTTCTTT. Encoded protein: CASSLGQGWGSEAFF. The gene calls are TRBV28 and TRBJ1-1, with 8 positions matching TRBD1. The ends lost 2 bases at V and 6 bases at J; junction bases unmatched: 8. The CDR3 is made up of 15 amino acids. CDR1 is MDHEN, CDR2 SYDVKM, per germline.

About this clonotype itself: A much larger clone sits a single nucleotide away, making a read error possible. The CDR3 DNA sequence: TGTGTCAGCAGCTTAGCGAGGGTCCTGACAGTTAGCACAGATACGCAGTATTTT. Translation gives CVSSLARVLTVSTDTQYF. J is TRBJ2-3 and V is TRBV7-8; possibly TRBD1 or TRBD2 for D (5 bases each). This CDR3 contains 18 residues. Per the germline V gene, CDR1 is SGHVS and CDR2 is FQNEAQ.

The chain couples TRBV7-9 to TRBJ1-1; D uncertain. This CDR3 has 15 amino acids. CDR1 is SEHNR and CDR2 is FQNEAQ in the germline V gene (reference sequence). Trimming stripped 2 bases from V and 0 bases from J, with 10 bases between. CDR3 coding DNA: TGTGCCAGCAGCTTAAACCAAGGGTTGAACACTGAAGCTTTCTTT. Amino acids: CASSLNQGLNTEAFF. Based on the CDR3 plus reference TRBV7-9 and TRBJ1-1, the full variable domain is DTGVSQNPRHKITKRGQNVTFRCDPISEHNRLYWYRQTLGQGPEFLTYFQNEAQLEKSRLLSDRFSAERPKGSFSTLEIQRTEQGDSAMYLCASSLNQGLNTEAFFGQGTRLTVV.

On this clonotype itself: A much larger clone differs from this one at a single base, so this may be a read error. The chain links TRBV7-2 to TRBJ2-5, with D hard to call. Germline CDR1 and CDR2: SGHTA and FQGNSA. The CDR3 contains 16 residues. The CDR3 protein is CVSSLDPGLYQETQYF. DNA for the CDR3: TGTGTCAGCAGCTTAGACCCAGGATTGTACCAAGAGACCCAGTACTTC.

This clonotype has just one count. The chain joins TRBV25-1 to TRBJ1-2; tentatively, D is TRBD1 (5 bases). The CDR3 runs 14 residues. CDR1 and CDR2 (germline): MGHDK, SYGVNS. V was trimmed by 1 base and J by 3 bases, leaving 9 bases between them. CDR3 in amino acids: CASSEFWGDYGYTF. The CDR3 DNA reads as TGTGCCAGCAGTGAATTTTGGGGGGACTATGGCTACACCTTC.

The table lists this clonotype with a few counts. This chain uses TRBV27 with TRBJ2-1, with D hard to call. Germline V gives CDR1 MNHEY, CDR2 SMNVEV (reference sequence). This CDR3 region has 18 residues. V was cut by 0 bases and J by 7 bases, with 22 bases left in between. The CDR3: CASSLSPPRGYGRNEQFF. The CDR3 DNA reads as TGTGCCAGCAGTTTATCCCCCCCTCGAGGCTACGGAAGAAATGAGCAGTTCTTC.

This clonotype was seen a few times. This chain connects TRBV11-2 to TRBJ1-4; D possibly corresponds to TRBD1 (5 bases). V shed 3 bases and J shed 5 bases, with 19 bases lying between them. The CDR3 is 17 residues long. Germline CDR1 reads SGHAT; CDR2 reads FQNNGV. The DNA of the CDR3 is TGTGCCAGCAGCTTTTCACTCCTGACAGCACACAATGAAAAACTGTTTTTT. This gives the protein CASSFSLLTAHNEKLFF. Together with reference TRBV11-2 and TRBJ1-4, the CDR3 gives the full variable domain: EAGVAQSPRYKIIEKRQSVAFWCNPISGHATLYWYQQILGQGPKLLIQFQNNGVVDDSQLPKDRFSAERLKGVDSTLKIQPAKLEDSAVYLCASSFSLLTAHNEKLFFGSGTQLSVL.

The chain is built from TRBV20-1 and TRBJ1-1, with a possible D match to TRBD1 (6 bases). The CDR3 covers 12 residues. Germline lookup yields CDR1 DFQATT and CDR2 SNEGSKA (reference sequence). With 8 bases removed from V and 3 bases from J, the gap between germline ends came to 13 bases. CDR3 region: CSRKRGYTEAFF. The CDR3 DNA sequence: TGCAGTAGAAAGAGGGGGTACACTGAAGCTTTCTTT.

This clonotype has at least ten counts. V and J are TRBV7-8 and TRBJ1-1; no definite D call. Germline V CDR1 and CDR2: SGHVS, FQNEAQ. The length of the CDR3 is 13 residues. The V end lost 0 bases, the J end lost 6 bases, and 8 bases lay between the germline ends. CDR3 amino acids: CASSLAARAEAFF. The CDR3 DNA sequence: TGTGCCAGCAGCTTAGCGGCCCGAGCTGAAGCTTTCTTT.

This clonotype was counted a few times. The chain combines TRBV2 with TRBJ1-4; 8 nucleotides align to TRBD1. With V trimmed by 9 bases and J by 7 bases, 10 bases remained unmatched. Germline CDR1 and CDR2: SNHLY and FYNNEI. The CDR3 consists of 14 residues. CDR3 DNA sequence: TGTGCCAGAGGCGTCGGACAGGGTTTTGAAAAACTGTTTTTT. Translated, it gives CARGVGQGFEKLFF.

The chain employs TRBV7-6 and TRBJ2-7; no clear D gene. Looked up from germline, CDR1 is SGHVS and CDR2 is FNYEAQ. The CDR3 extends over 14 amino acids. V dropped 1 base and J dropped 1 base, with 8 bases sitting between them. CDR3 coding DNA: TGTGCCAGCAGCTTAGATGACTCTTCCTACGAGCAGTACTTC. Protein sequence: CASSLDDSSYEQYF.

The J gene is TRBJ1-4, the V gene TRBV7-9, with 8 bases fitting TRBD1. In germline, CDR1 is SEHNR, CDR2 FQNEAQ (reference sequence). V dropped 4 bases and J dropped 7; count of bases not matched to a gene: 5. This CDR3 contains 14 residues. CDR3 region: CASSSRQGREKLFF. The CDR3 DNA reads as TGTGCCAGCAGCTCAAGACAGGGGCGTGAAAAACTGTTTTTT.